This T cell receptor beta chain was documented in a study of shared clonotypes between healthy human individuals. Repertoires were generated with immunoSEQ multiplex PCR, while TCRdb's copy carries only in-frame clones and drops some. Among approximately 620,000 clones listed, more than 95% were seen once. Trimming took 4 bases from V and 0 from J, leaving 6 bases between them. The germline V gene has CDR1 SQVTM and CDR2 ANQGSEA. This CDR3 spans 12 amino acids. This rearrangement joins TRBV29-1 to TRBJ1-1, with no clear D. The sequence was obtained from a woman aged 25 to 39 in good health. Sequencing was done on a sample of naive CD4+ T cells sorted from blood. Documented subset: CD45RA+ positively selected. CDR3 loop: CSVVKMNTEAFF. CDR3 nucleotides: TGCAGCGTTGTTAAGATGAACACTGAAGCTTTCTTT.